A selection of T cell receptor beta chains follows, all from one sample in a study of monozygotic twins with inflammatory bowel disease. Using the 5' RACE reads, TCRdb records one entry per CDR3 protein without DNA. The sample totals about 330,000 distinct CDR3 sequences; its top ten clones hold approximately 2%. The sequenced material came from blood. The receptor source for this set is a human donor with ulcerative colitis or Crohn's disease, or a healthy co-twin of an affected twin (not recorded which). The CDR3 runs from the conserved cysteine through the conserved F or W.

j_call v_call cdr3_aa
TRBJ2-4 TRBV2 CASSEAQTGNIQYF
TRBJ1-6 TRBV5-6 CASSFQTTGTYSPLHF
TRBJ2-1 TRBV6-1 CASRVAGKYNEQFF
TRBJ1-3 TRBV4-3 CASSSILGSGNTIYF
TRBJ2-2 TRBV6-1 CASSEPGLMSPGELFF
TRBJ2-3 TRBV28 CASSLWRGRGGTQYF
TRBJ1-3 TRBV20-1 CTLGQGLSGNTIYF
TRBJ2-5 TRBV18 CASSLGAGNGQETQYF
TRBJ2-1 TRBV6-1 CASSISGGRHNEQFF
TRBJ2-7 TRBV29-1 CSVEIRPYEQYF
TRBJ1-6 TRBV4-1 CASSLIDPPLHF
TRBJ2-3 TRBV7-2 CASSTGVGTQYF
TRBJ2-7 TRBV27 CASTTGAFNYEQYF
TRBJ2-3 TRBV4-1 CASSQDQVLQLHTDTQYF
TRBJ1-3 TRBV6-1 CASSASGGGSGNTIYF
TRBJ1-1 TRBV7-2 CASSLEAGADTEAFF
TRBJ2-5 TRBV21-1 CANLSPPAGSISQETQYF
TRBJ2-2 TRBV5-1 CASSFEGFSGELFF
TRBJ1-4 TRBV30 CAWSVRRGGTTNEKLFF
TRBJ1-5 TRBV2 CASRGSDQPQHF
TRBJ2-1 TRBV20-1 CSGRSHTDEQFF
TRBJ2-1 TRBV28 CASKNPGLADRFF
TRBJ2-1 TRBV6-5 CASSYSSGGAYGYNEQFF
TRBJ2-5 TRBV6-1 CASHQTIQETQYF
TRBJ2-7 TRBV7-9 CASSPAGSGSYEQYF
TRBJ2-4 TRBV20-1 CSASLTGIGGIQYF
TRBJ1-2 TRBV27 CASSLVGQSYLATF
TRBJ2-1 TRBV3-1 CASSQDLGEQFF
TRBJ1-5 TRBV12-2 CASRLAGDRGHQPQHF
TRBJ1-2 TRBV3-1 CASSQKAGTGIVGYTF
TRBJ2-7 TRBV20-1 CSAREREYEQYF